The following is a T cell receptor (beta chain) sequence with its context. Trimming stripped 0 bases from V and 6 bases from J, with 9 bases between. The CDR3 loop spans 13 amino acids. CDR1 is SGHDN and CDR2 is FVKESK in the germline V gene. The source of the sample is a study of blood T cell repertoires in COVID-19. Under the authors' procedure: Scientists estimated how many nucleated cells there were by amplifying reference gene primers. Here immunoSEQ multiplex PCR was the method, and the copy in TCRdb shows in-frame clones only, minus some. D and trimming come from the DNA, and the V and J calls and clone size come from that table. Of over 250,000 clones in the sample, roughly nine tenths are singletons; the top ten hold approximately 2.5%. In terms of age and location, participants ranged from about 18 to 100 years and lived in approximately 24 US areas.

The chain is built from TRBV14 and TRBJ2-7; D gene uncertain. Sequences were obtained from PBMCs or T cells enriched from blood (not recorded which). The TCR was taken from a man aged 55 to 70 who had recovered from COVID-19. This CDR3 reads CASSQDRVSEQYF. CDR3 DNA: TGTGCCAGCAGCCAAGATCGAGTTTCCGAGCAGTACTTC.